The TCR beta chain under discussion was sequenced for a study of blood T cell repertoires in COVID-19. This CDR3 contains 17 residues. The method was immunoSEQ multiplex PCR; TCRdb's version includes in-frame clones alone and lacks a portion of them. The sample shows about 250,000 clones, around 88% of them seen only once. The specimen sequenced was peripheral blood. The chain combines TRBV12-2 with TRBJ2-1; TRBD2 is taken as the D call from the table, unchecked against the DNA. TRBV12-2 is shown as a pseudogene. The sequence was collected from an elderly man with acute or convalescent COVID-19. The CDR3 loop is CASRSIGTSGGAGEQFF. The CDR3 bases are TGTGCAAGTCGCTCGATCGGGACTAGCGGGGGGGCCGGTGAGCAGTTCTTC.